These T cell receptor beta chains were read from a single sample in a study of blood T cell repertoires in COVID-19. Assay used: immunoSEQ multiplex PCR; TCRdb lists only in-frame clones, some missing. This table holds around 700,000 clones, 70% to 90% found once. Specimen: peripheral blood. Receptors originate from a woman aged 18-29 years with acute or convalescent COVID-19. Both conserved end residues are part of each CDR3. D genes are given only for firm matches. Some rows have no size entry. The others give once, few or many, or a class for an expanded clone.

V gene: TRBV7-3
D gene: -
J gene: TRBJ1-2
clone size: few
CDR3 protein: CASSLTVRSGGYTF
CDR3 DNA: TGTGCCAGCAGCTTAACGGTCAGATCGGGTGGCTACACCTTC

V gene: TRBV6-5
D gene: TRBD2
J gene: TRBJ2-3
clone size: -
CDR3 protein: CASSFTSGGGTDTQYF
CDR3 DNA: TGTGCCAGCAGTTTCACTAGCGGGGGGGGCACAGATACGCAGTATTTT

V gene: TRBV21-1
D gene: -
J gene: TRBJ2-5
clone size: -
CDR3 protein: CASSALPTTWEQETQYF
CDR3 DNA: TGTGCCAGCAGCGCACTACCAACAACCTGGGAGCAAGAGACCCAGTACTTC

V gene: TRBV25-1
D gene: TRBD1
J gene: TRBJ2-7
clone size: -
CDR3 protein: CASSFPGTAAPYEQYF
CDR3 DNA: TGTGCCAGCAGTTTCCCCGGGACAGCGGCCCCCTACGAGCAGTACTTC

V gene: TRBV27
D gene: -
J gene: TRBJ1-2
clone size: -
CDR3 protein: CASSLRGQQNGYTF
CDR3 DNA: TGTGCCAGCAGTTTACGCGGACAGCAAAATGGCTACACCTTC

V gene: TRBV6-2/TRBV6-3
D gene: -
J gene: TRBJ1-3
clone size: -
CDR3 protein: CASSSVGTGNTIYF
CDR3 DNA: TGTGCCAGCAGCTCCGTCGGGACTGGAAACACCATATATTTT

V gene: TRBV19
D gene: -
J gene: TRBJ2-5
clone size: once
CDR3 protein: CASSITGRGKETQYF
CDR3 DNA: TGTGCCAGTAGTATAACGGGCAGGGGAAAAGAGACCCAGTACTTC

V gene: TRBV5-6
D gene: -
J gene: TRBJ2-7
clone size: -
CDR3 protein: CASSSDSTPYEQYF
CDR3 DNA: TGTGCCAGCAGCTCCGACAGTACCCCTTACGAGCAGTACTTC

V gene: TRBV19
D gene: TRBD1
J gene: TRBJ1-5
clone size: -
CDR3 protein: CASNPGQGNQPQHF
CDR3 DNA: TGTGCCAGTAACCCGGGACAGGGAAATCAGCCCCAGCATTTT

V gene: TRBV6-5
D gene: -
J gene: TRBJ2-1
clone size: -
CDR3 protein: CAITGFINEQFF
CDR3 DNA: TGTGCCATCACAGGGTTTATCAATGAGCAGTTCTTC

V gene: TRBV25-1
D gene: -
J gene: TRBJ1-1
clone size: -
CDR3 protein: CASRTGMNTEAFF
CDR3 DNA: TGTGCCAGCAGGACGGGAATGAACACTGAAGCTTTCTTT

V gene: TRBV18
D gene: -
J gene: TRBJ1-3
clone size: -
CDR3 protein: CASSPRRQPLSGNTIYF
CDR3 DNA: TGTGCCAGCTCACCACGGAGACAGCCACTCTCTGGAAACACCATATATTTT

V gene: TRBV6-1
D gene: -
J gene: TRBJ1-5
clone size: -
CDR3 protein: CASSEGWTGNQPQHF
CDR3 DNA: TGTGCCAGCAGTGAAGGTTGGACAGGCAATCAGCCCCAGCATTTT

V gene: TRBV3-1/TRBV3-2
D gene: -
J gene: TRBJ1-2
clone size: -
CDR3 protein: CASSQSDSLTNYGYTF
CDR3 DNA: TGTGCCAGCAGCCAGTCGGACAGCCTCACTAACTATGGCTACACCTTC

V gene: TRBV2
D gene: -
J gene: TRBJ1-2
clone size: -
CDR3 protein: CASVSGTALDVCTF
CDR3 DNA: TGTGCCAGCGTTAGCGGGACTGCACTTGATGTGTGCACCTTC

V gene: TRBV5-1
D gene: -
J gene: TRBJ2-1
clone size: -
CDR3 protein: CASSLARVNEQFF
CDR3 DNA: TGCGCCAGCAGCTTGGCCAGGGTCAATGAGCAGTTCTTC

V gene: TRBV6-2/TRBV6-3
D gene: -
J gene: TRBJ1-5
clone size: once
CDR3 protein: CASSPSGTWDQPQHF
CDR3 DNA: TGTGCCAGCAGCCCCAGTGGGACATGGGATCAGCCCCAGCATTTT

V gene: TRBV2
D gene: TRBD1
J gene: TRBJ1-2
clone size: -
CDR3 protein: CASTSGTGVVYGYTF
CDR3 DNA: TGTGCCAGCACCTCCGGGACAGGGGTCGTCTATGGCTACACCTTC

V gene: TRBV9
D gene: -
J gene: TRBJ1-1
clone size: -
CDR3 protein: CASSVASNTEAFF
CDR3 DNA: TGTGCCAGCAGCGTAGCTTCGAACACTGAAGCTTTCTTT

V gene: TRBV12-3/TRBV12-4
D gene: -
J gene: TRBJ1-1
clone size: -
CDR3 protein: CAIRRQNTEAFF
CDR3 DNA: TGTGCCATCCGTCGACAGAACACTGAAGCTTTCTTT

V gene: TRBV29-1
D gene: TRBD1
J gene: TRBJ2-7
clone size: -
CDR3 protein: CSVEAGTGGYEQYF
CDR3 DNA: TGCAGCGTCGAAGCCGGGACAGGGGGCTACGAGCAGTACTTC

V gene: TRBV5-1
D gene: -
J gene: TRBJ1-4
clone size: -
CDR3 protein: CASSLSSQGGEKLFF
CDR3 DNA: TGCGCCAGCAGCTTGTCGAGTCAGGGCGGTGAAAAACTGTTTTTT

V gene: TRBV4-1
D gene: TRBD1
J gene: TRBJ2-7
clone size: -
CDR3 protein: CASSQVGTGEYEQYF
CDR3 DNA: TGCGCCAGCAGCCAAGTAGGGACAGGGGAATACGAGCAGTACTTC

V gene: TRBV6-5
D gene: -
J gene: TRBJ2-7
clone size: -
CDR3 protein: CASSYSIQGREQYF
CDR3 DNA: TGTGCCAGCAGTTACTCGATACAGGGCCGGGAGCAGTACTTC

V gene: TRBV9
D gene: TRBD2
J gene: TRBJ2-2
clone size: -
CDR3 protein: CASSARLAPGELFF
CDR3 DNA: TGTGCCAGCAGCGCACGACTAGCGCCCGGGGAGCTGTTTTTT